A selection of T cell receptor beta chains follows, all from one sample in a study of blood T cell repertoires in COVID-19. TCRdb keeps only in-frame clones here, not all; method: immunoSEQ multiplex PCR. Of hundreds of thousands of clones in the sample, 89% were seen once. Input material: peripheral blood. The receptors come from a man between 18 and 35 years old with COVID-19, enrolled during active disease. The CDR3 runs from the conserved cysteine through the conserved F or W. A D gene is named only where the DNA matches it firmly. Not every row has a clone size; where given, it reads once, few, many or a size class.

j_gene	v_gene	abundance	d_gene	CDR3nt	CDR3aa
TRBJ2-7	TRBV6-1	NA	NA	TGTGCCAGCAGTGAACAGGGAATGGGCGAGCAGTACTTC	CASSEQGMGEQYF
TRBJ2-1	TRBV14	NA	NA	TGTGCCAGCAGCAGGATCTTAGAGGCCAATGAGCAGTTCTTC	CASSRILEANEQFF
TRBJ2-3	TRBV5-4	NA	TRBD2	TGTGCCAGCAGCTTGATCCAGCGGGGGGGTACTAGCACAGATACGCAGTATTTT	CASSLIQRGGTSTDTQYF
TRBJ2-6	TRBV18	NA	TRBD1	TGTGCCAGCTCACCGGCAGGGGGCCACCTTCATTCGGCCTCTGGGGCCAACGTCCTGACTTTC	CASSPAGGHLHSASGANVLTF
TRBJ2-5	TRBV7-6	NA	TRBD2	TGTGCCAGCAGCTCTGAAGGGACTAGCGAGATACTAGAGACCCAGTACTTC	CASSSEGTSEILETQYF
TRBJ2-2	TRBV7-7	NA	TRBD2	TGTGCTAGCAGCCCAGCCGGACTAGCGAGGGCCGGGGAGCTGTTTTTT	CASSPAGLARAGELFF
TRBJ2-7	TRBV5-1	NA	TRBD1	TGCGCCAGCAGCCTGGACAGGGCCAACGAGCAGTACTTC	CASSLDRANEQYF
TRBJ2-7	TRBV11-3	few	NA	TGTGCCAGCAGCTTAGTCGGGTCCTACGAGCAGTACTTC	CASSLVGSYEQYF
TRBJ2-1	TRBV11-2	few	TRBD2	TGTGCCAGCAGCTTAGTGCCCGGGACTAGCGGGGGCAATGAGCAGTTCTTC	CASSLVPGTSGGNEQFF
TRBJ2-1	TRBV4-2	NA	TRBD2	TGTGCCAGCAGCCAATCCCGGGGGGGCCGGGTTGAGCAGTTCTTC	CASSQSRGGRVEQFF
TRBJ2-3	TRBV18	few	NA	TGTGCCAGCTCACCAGAGAGCTCGACGCGGACGCAGTATTTT	CASSPESSTRTQYF
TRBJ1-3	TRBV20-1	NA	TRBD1	TGCAGTGCTAGTCCCCCCAGACAGGGGGCGAGGGGAAACACCATATATTTT	CSASPPRQGARGNTIYF
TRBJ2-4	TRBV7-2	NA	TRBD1	TGTGCCAGCAGCGAGGGACAGTTGGCGAACATTCAGTACTTC	CASSEGQLANIQYF
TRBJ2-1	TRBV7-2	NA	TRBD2	TGTGCCAGCAGCTTATTTGCGGGAGCTTACAATGAGCAGTTCTTC	CASSLFAGAYNEQFF
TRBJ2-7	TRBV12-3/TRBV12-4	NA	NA	TGTGCCAGCAGTTTATGGGCTAAACAGCAGTACTTC	CASSLWAKQQYF
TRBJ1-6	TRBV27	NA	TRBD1	TGTGCCAGCAGTCTCCACGGACAGGGAAAGGTCGTGGCCCTCCACTTT	CASSLHGQGKVVALHF
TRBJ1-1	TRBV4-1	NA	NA	TGCGCCAGCAGCCAACTGGGCAGAAACACTGAAGCTTTCTTT	CASSQLGRNTEAFF
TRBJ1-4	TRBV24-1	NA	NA	TGTGCCACCAGTCCAGGGATAGGGGAAACTAATGAAAAACTGTTTTTT	CATSPGIGETNEKLFF
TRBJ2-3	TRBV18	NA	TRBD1	TGTGCCAGCTCACCTTCCGGGACAGGAACAGATACGCAGTATTTT	CASSPSGTGTDTQYF
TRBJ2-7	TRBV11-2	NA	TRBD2	TGTGCCAGCAGCCTGAGCGGGAGCTCCTACGAGCAGTACTTC	CASSLSGSSYEQYF
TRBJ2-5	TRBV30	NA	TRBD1	TGTGCCTGGGGTCAGGGACAGGCGCGGAGGGAGACCCAGTACTTC	CAWGQGQARRETQYF
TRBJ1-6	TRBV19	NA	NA	TGTGCCAGTAGTACCCCGGACAGCCCCCTCCACTTT	CASSTPDSPLHF
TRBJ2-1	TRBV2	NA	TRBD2	TGTGCCAGCAGTAGACTAGCGGGAGAGAATGAGCAGTTCTTC	CASSRLAGENEQFF
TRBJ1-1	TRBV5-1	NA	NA	TGCGCCAGCAGCTTGGCCGGAGTCCGGGGCACTGAAGCTTTCTTT	CASSLAGVRGTEAFF
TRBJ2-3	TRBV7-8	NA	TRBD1	TGTGCCAGCAGCTTGCAGGGGGCCCACAAGACAGATACGCAGTATTTT	CASSLQGAHKTDTQYF
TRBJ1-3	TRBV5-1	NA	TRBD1	TGCGCCAGCAGCCGCGGACAGGGATACACCATATATTTT	CASSRGQGYTIYF
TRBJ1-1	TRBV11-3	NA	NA	TGTGCCAGCAGCCTAGATCACAGGACTGAAGCTTTCTTT	CASSLDHRTEAFF
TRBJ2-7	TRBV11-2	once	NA	TGTGCCAGCAGCTTAGCACCCGGGAACTACGAGCAGTACTTC	CASSLAPGNYEQYF
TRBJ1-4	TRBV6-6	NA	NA	TGTGCCAGCAGTTATATGAAGGGGGAGCGAGAAAAACTGTTTTTT	CASSYMKGEREKLFF
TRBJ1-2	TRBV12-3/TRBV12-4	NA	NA	TGTGCCAGCAGCACAGGGATAAGGGGCTACACCTTC	CASSTGIRGYTF
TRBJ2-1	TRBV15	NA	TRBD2	TGTGCCACCAGCTGGGGAGGGTGGTCCTACAATGAGCAGTTCTTC	CATSWGGWSYNEQFF
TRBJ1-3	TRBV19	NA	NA	TGTGCCAGTACCGCTGGGCCCCCTGGAAACACCATATATTTT	CASTAGPPGNTIYF
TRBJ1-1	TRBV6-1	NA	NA	TGTGCCAGCAGTGAAGGTGACCGGGGGAACACTGAAGCTTTCTTT	CASSEGDRGNTEAFF
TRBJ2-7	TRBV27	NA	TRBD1	TGTGCCAGCAGTTTACACAGGGGTAGCCCCTCCTACGAGCAGTACTTC	CASSLHRGSPSYEQYF
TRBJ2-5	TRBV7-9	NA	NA	TGTGCCAGCAGCTTCTCCCGACAGTTTGCGGAGACCCAGTACTTC	CASSFSRQFAETQYF
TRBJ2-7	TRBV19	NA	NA	TGTGCCAGTAGTATTCCTGGCGGGATCCCAGAGTACTTC	CASSIPGGIPEYF
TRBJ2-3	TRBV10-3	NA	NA	TGTGCCATCAGATCCGAACTAGCAGCAAGCACAGATACGCAGTATTTT	CAIRSELAASTDTQYF
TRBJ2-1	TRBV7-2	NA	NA	TGTGCCAGCAGCAGGGACTGGAACAATGAGCAGTTCTTC	CASSRDWNNEQFF
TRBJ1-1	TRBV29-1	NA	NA	TGCAGCGCTACCACAGGGATTTTAGGCACTGAAGCTTTCTTT	CSATTGILGTEAFF
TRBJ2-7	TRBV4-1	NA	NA	TGCGCCAGCAGCCCCGAGGGATCCACAAACTACGAGCAGTACTTC	CASSPEGSTNYEQYF
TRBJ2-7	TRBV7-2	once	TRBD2	TGTGCCAGCAGCTTTAGGACTAGCGGGGGTGCCGAGCAGTACTTC	CASSFRTSGGAEQYF